The 11 T cell receptor beta chains below all came from one sample that was sequenced in a study of T cell responses to AZD1222 COVID-19 vaccine. This table comes from immunoSEQ multiplex PCR, and its TCRdb copy is limited to in-frame clones, with some not included. The table has 150,000 to 190,000 clones, 90% to 95% seen once. Here the sequenced sample was peripheral blood, taken 28 days after the second AZD1222 dose. These receptors came from an adult who received the AZD1222 COVID-19 vaccine.

This sequence joins TRBV5-1 and TRBJ1-3, with a weak D call TRBD1 (6 bases). Trimming cost V 6 bases and J 4 bases, with 20 bases left between them. This CDR3 region has 16 residues. The germline V gene has CDR1 SGHRS and CDR2 YFSETQ. This CDR3 reads CASTSGTPRQGNTIYF. The CDR3 DNA sequence: TGCGCCAGCACATCCGGGACACCAAGACAGGGAAACACCATATATTTT.

This chain joins TRBV14 and TRBJ1-1; D unclear. V was cut by 4 bases and J by 0 bases, with 12 bases left in between. CDR3 length: 15 residues. Looked up from germline, CDR1 is SGHDN and CDR2 is FVKESK. The CDR3 loop reads CASSRHRNMNTEAFF. CDR3 DNA: TGTGCCAGCAGCCGACATCGTAACATGAACACTGAAGCTTTCTTT. Based on the CDR3 plus reference TRBV14 and TRBJ1-1, the full variable domain is EAGVTQFPSHSVIEKGQTVTLRCDPISGHDNLYWYRRVMGKEIKFLLHFVKESKQDESGMPNNRFLAERTGGTYSTLKVQPAELEDSGVYFCASSRHRNMNTEAFFGQGTRLTVV.

This clone showed up just once. V usage is TRBV2 and J usage is TRBJ1-5; D gene ambiguous. Germline V gene data show CDR1 as SNHLY and CDR2 as FYNNEI. The CDR3 loop spans 14 amino acids. The germline V and J ends were trimmed by 5 bases and 2 bases, with 10 bases remaining between them. This CDR3 is CASSHLGRNQPQHF. DNA of the CDR3: TGTGCCAGCAGTCACCTCGGCCGCAATCAGCCCCAGCATTTT.

V gene TRBV28 combines with J gene TRBJ1-5; no clear D gene. V dropped 8 bases and J dropped 5 bases, with 10 bases sitting between them. The CDR3 loop spans 12 amino acids. The germline CDR1 and CDR2 sequences are MDHEN and SYDVKM. CDR3 in amino acids: CASPDGYQPQHF. In DNA form, the CDR3 reads TGTGCCAGCCCGGATGGGTATCAGCCCCAGCATTTT.

V gene TRBV19 combines with J gene TRBJ1-5; TRBD1 might be the D (6 bases). The CDR3 has 12 amino acids. Trimming removed 10 bases at V and 7 bases at J, with 14 bases between. Germline V gene lookup returns CDR1 LNHDA and CDR2 SQIVND (reference sequence). The CDR3 DNA is TGTGCCACCACGACAGGCGGGCAGCCCCAGCATTTT. Encoded protein: CATTTGGQPQHF.

The V call is TRBV18, the J call TRBJ1-1; TRBD1 agrees at 7 bases. V was clipped by 2 bases and J by 0 bases; unmatched bases: 6. In germline, CDR1 is KGHSH, CDR2 LQKENI. This CDR3 spans 16 amino acids. CDR3: CASSPNQQGMNTEAFF. CDR3 DNA: TGTGCCAGCTCACCAAATCAACAGGGGATGAACACTGAAGCTTTCTTT.

The chain combines TRBV9 with TRBJ2-2; TRBD1 agrees at 7 bases. This CDR3 region has 16 residues. With V trimmed by 4 bases and J by 7 bases, 13 bases remained unmatched. The germline V gene has CDR1 SGDLS and CDR2 YYNGEE. In DNA, the CDR3 is TGTGCCAGCAGCTCAAACCCCCACGACAGGGTCGGGGAGCTGTTTTTT. Its protein product is CASSSNPHDRVGELFF.

This chain's CDR3 is CATSDATGTSGYYNEQFF. The CDR3 DNA is TGTGCCACCAGTGACGCGACTGGGACTAGCGGGTACTACAATGAGCAGTTCTTC. The chain uses TRBV24-1 and TRBJ2-1, with TRBD2 matching 12 bases. There are 18 residues in the CDR3. CDR1 is KGHDR, CDR2 SFDVKD, per germline. V gave up 4 bases and J gave up 3 bases; unmatched junction bases: 9.

The chain uses TRBV27 and TRBJ2-5; no definite D call. V was clipped by 2 bases and J by 0 bases, with 4 bases between them. CDR3 length: 13 residues. Per the germline V gene, CDR1 is MNHEY and CDR2 is SMNVEV (reference sequence). Written as DNA, the CDR3 is TGTGCCAGCAGTTTAGGGCACCAAGAGACCCAGTACTTC. Residues: CASSLGHQETQYF.

V gene TRBV5-1 combines with J gene TRBJ1-1; no definite D call. The germline CDR1 and CDR2 sequences are SGHRS and YFSETQ. The CDR3 is 12 amino acids. V gave up 5 bases and J gave up 6 bases, with 11 bases separating them. CDR3: CASSPGSSEAFF. The CDR3 DNA follows: TGCGCCAGCAGTCCCGGGTCATCTGAAGCTTTCTTT. Full variable domain (missing parts from reference TRBV5-1 and TRBJ1-1): KAGVTQTPRYLIKTRGQQVTLSCSPISGHRSVSWYQQTPGQGLQFLFEYFSETQRNKGNFPGRFSGRQFSNSRSEMNVSTLELGDSALYLCASSPGSSEAFFGQGTRLTVV.

This chain joins TRBV13 and TRBJ2-5; either TRBD1 or TRBD2 may fit D (5 bases each). Germline loops: CDR1 PRHDT, CDR2 FYEKMQ (reference sequence). The CDR3 runs to 15 residues. Trimming took 2 bases from V and 5 from J, leaving 15 bases between them. In DNA, the CDR3 is TGTGCCAGCAGCTTAAAGGCCGGGGCCAGTGAGACCCAGTACTTC. This translates into CASSLKAGASETQYF.